This TCR beta chain was sequenced in a study of blood T cell repertoires in COVID-19. This clone showed up just once. CDR1 KGHSH and CDR2 LQKENI come from the germline V gene. The V end lost 2 bases, the J end lost 0 bases, and 10 bases lay between the germline ends. CDR3 length: 15 residues. Generated by immunoSEQ multiplex PCR, the TCRdb table keeps only in-frame clones and is missing some. Of tens of thousands of clones listed, approximately 88% are singletons. What was sequenced was peripheral blood. This clonotype was sampled from a man at least 80 years old with active or convalescent COVID-19. The chain links TRBV18 to TRBJ2-5; D unresolved. The CDR3 DNA is TGTGCCAGCTCACCAGTGTGGAGCGACCAAGAGACCCAGTACTTC. Translating gives CASSPVWSDQETQYF.